This is a list of T cell receptor beta chains from one sample in a study of blood T cell repertoires in COVID-19. Some clones are missing from TCRdb's copy, which holds only in-frame ones; the method was immunoSEQ multiplex PCR. The data contain 200,000 to 250,000 clones, over 75% of them singletons. The sequenced sample was peripheral blood. Receptors were obtained from a man aged 50-59 years with COVID-19, enrolled during active disease. Both conserved end residues are part of each CDR3. A D gene is named only where the DNA matches it firmly. Clone size, where shown, is once, few, many, or a class for clones that have expanded.

TGTGCCAGCAGCTTAGCTACAATGGACACTGAAGCTTTCTTT CASSLATMDTEAFF - - TRBV7-9 14 TRBJ1-1
TGTGCCAGCTCACGCCCGGGACAAACCTACAATGAGCAGTTCTTC CASSRPGQTYNEQFF - - TRBV18 15 TRBJ2-1
TGCGCCAGCAGCCCACTAGCGGGAGGGCCTGTTGGTTCCTACGAGCAGTACTTC CASSPLAGGPVGSYEQYF TRBD2 - TRBV5-1 18 TRBJ2-7
TGCAGCGTTGATGCCGGACTAGCGGCGATCTCCTACAATGAGCAGTTCTTC CSVDAGLAAISYNEQFF TRBD2 - TRBV29-1 17 TRBJ2-1
TGTGCCAGCAGCCAAATGACAGGCGGCTATGGCTACACCTTC CASSQMTGGYGYTF - - TRBV3-1/TRBV3-2 14 TRBJ1-2
TGTGCCAGCAGTTTTGGGACTCGACTCGAGCAGTACTTC CASSFGTRLEQYF - - TRBV27 13 TRBJ2-7
TGCGCCAGCAGCTTGGGTCCTACGAACACCGGGGAGCTGTTTTTT CASSLGPTNTGELFF - - TRBV5-1 15 TRBJ2-2
TGTGCCAGCACCCCAGGGACTAGCGGGAGCGGTGAGCAGTTCTTC CASTPGTSGSGEQFF TRBD2 - TRBV7-3 15 TRBJ2-1
TGTGCCAGTATAGGAGGAGGGGCCAACACCGGGGAGCTGTTTTTT CASIGGGANTGELFF - - TRBV19 15 TRBJ2-2
TGTGCCAGCAGCGTAGTTGCAGGGGGCGCGAACACCGGGGAGCTGTTTTTT CASSVVAGGANTGELFF TRBD1 - TRBV9 17 TRBJ2-2
TGCGCCAGCGGCAGCGGGGACTCCTACAATGAGCAGTTCTTC CASGSGDSYNEQFF TRBD2 - TRBV5-1 14 TRBJ2-1
TGTGCCAGCTCACCAAGTTCTGGGACTCCTTGGGGGGTGCCCCTCCACTTT CASSPSSGTPWGVPLHF - - TRBV18 17 TRBJ1-6
TGTGCCAGCAGTTATTCTTCCTACGAGCAGTACTTC CASSYSSYEQYF - - TRBV6-2/TRBV6-3 12 TRBJ2-7
TGTGCCAGCAGATCCCGGACAGGGAGGGGCTATGGCTACACCTTC CASRSRTGRGYGYTF TRBD1 - TRBV6-9 15 TRBJ1-2
TGTGCCAGCAGCGACCTCGGGACAGGGGGTGATGAGCAGTTCTTC CASSDLGTGGDEQFF TRBD1 - TRBV7-3 15 TRBJ2-1
TGCGCCAGCAGTGGGACTAGCGGGGGTCGCGGGGAGCTGTTTTTT CASSGTSGGRGELFF TRBD2 - TRBV10-2 15 TRBJ2-2
TGTGCTAGCAGCTTAGGAACGGCGGGACGAGGTGAGCAGTTCTTC CASSLGTAGRGEQFF - - TRBV7-7 15 TRBJ2-1
TGTGCCAGCAGCCAAGTCAGGGGTATGGGCGAGCAGTACTTC CASSQVRGMGEQYF - - TRBV14 14 TRBJ2-7
TGTGCCAGCAGCCGTATAGGGACTAGCGGGGACGAGCAGTACTTC CASSRIGTSGDEQYF TRBD2 once TRBV3-1/TRBV3-2 15 TRBJ2-7
TGTGCCAGTAGTAAACCCGGACAGGGGGGGATGAGCACCTATAATTCACCCCTCCACTTT CASSKPGQGGMSTYNSPLHF TRBD1 - TRBV19 20 TRBJ1-6
TGTGCCGCGAAACAGGGGGCGCTTTATAATTCACCCCTCCACTTT CAAKQGALYNSPLHF TRBD1 - TRBV19 15 TRBJ1-6
TGTGCCTGGAGAGTAGGAGGAAACACCGGGGAGCTGTTTTTT CAWRVGGNTGELFF - - TRBV30 14 TRBJ2-2
TGTGCCAGCTCTCAGGACAGGGGGCCGACCGGGGAGCTGTTTTTT CASSQDRGPTGELFF TRBD1 - TRBV18 15 TRBJ2-2
TGTGCCAGCAGTTTTGTGGGTCTGGCGGGGTACGAGCAGTACTTC CASSFVGLAGYEQYF - - TRBV28 15 TRBJ2-7
TGTGCCAGCTCACTTGGACAGGGGGTAACTGAAGCTTTCTTT CASSLGQGVTEAFF TRBD1 - TRBV18 14 TRBJ1-1
TGTGCCAGCAGTTACTCTGCAGGGGGCGGAACTGGGGCCAACGTCCTGACTTTC CASSYSAGGGTGANVLTF TRBD1 - TRBV6-2/TRBV6-3 18 TRBJ2-6
TGCGCCAGCAGCTTTCAGACAGCTCCCCAATCCCAAGCTTTCTTT CASSFQTAPQSQAFF - - TRBV5-1 15 TRBJ1-1
TGTGCCTGGAGTCTGCGAGGGACTGAAGCTTTCTTT CAWSLRGTEAFF - - TRBV30 12 TRBJ1-1
TGCAGCGTGGAAAGACAGGGGACGAACTCTGGAAACACCATATATTTT CSVERQGTNSGNTIYF TRBD1 - TRBV29-1 16 TRBJ1-3
TGTGCTAGCAGCCCAAGACTAGCGGGAGATGGCCAAGAGACCCAGTACTTC CASSPRLAGDGQETQYF TRBD2 - TRBV7-7 17 TRBJ2-5
TGTGCCAGCAGCGTAGGACTAGGCAGGGATACGCAGTATTTT CASSVGLGRDTQYF - - TRBV9 14 TRBJ2-3
TGTGCCAGCAGCCAAGGACTAGCGGGGACCTACGAGCAGTACTTC CASSQGLAGTYEQYF TRBD2 - TRBV4-2 15 TRBJ2-7
TGTGCCAGCGTAGACAGGGCCACGTCTAACTATGGCTACACCTTC CASVDRATSNYGYTF TRBD1 - TRBV6-5 15 TRBJ1-2
TGTGCCAGCAGCTTGGGGCGGCGGGAGAAGCAGTACTTC CASSLGRREKQYF TRBD2 - TRBV5-6 13 TRBJ2-7
TGCGCCAGCAGCATCAGGGAAACAGATACGCAGTATTTT CASSIRETDTQYF - - TRBV5-1 13 TRBJ2-3
TGTGCCAGCAGCAAAACAGGGTATAGAGAGACCCAGTACTTC CASSKTGYRETQYF - once TRBV21-1 14 TRBJ2-5
TGTGCCAGCAGTTACCCAAGCGGGGGGCATGGCTACACCTTC CASSYPSGGHGYTF - - TRBV6-2/TRBV6-3 14 TRBJ1-2
TGTGCCAGCAGCTTTCGACAGGGAAGATTCTACGAGCAGTACTTC CASSFRQGRFYEQYF - - TRBV12-1 15 TRBJ2-7
TGTGCCAGCAGTTTGGGTTTTGGCAGGCTTGTATCTGGGGCCAACGTCCTGACTTTC CASSLGFGRLVSGANVLTF - - TRBV28 19 TRBJ2-6
TGTGCCAGCAGTTACTCGGGTGACAGGGGGCTCAATGAGCAGTTCTTC CASSYSGDRGLNEQFF TRBD1 many TRBV6-2/TRBV6-3 16 TRBJ2-1
TGTGCCAGCAGCTTAGATCAAGTCGGGATTCTAGAGCAGTTCTTC CASSLDQVGILEQFF - - TRBV11-2 15 TRBJ2-1
TGTGCCAGCAGCCACAGGACAGGGGAAAGTGGTGAGCAGTACTTC CASSHRTGESGEQYF TRBD1 many TRBV14 15 TRBJ2-7
TGTGCCATCAGTTCGGGACAGGGGAATGGCTACACCTTC CAISSGQGNGYTF TRBD1 - TRBV10-3 13 TRBJ1-2
TGCGCCAGCAGCTTGGATGGGCAGATGAACTATGGCTACACCTTC CASSLDGQMNYGYTF - - TRBV5-1 15 TRBJ1-2
TGTGCCAGCAGTCCCCACAGGGGGCGATTGGGCTCTGGGGCCAACGTCCTGACTTTC CASSPHRGRLGSGANVLTF TRBD1 - TRBV6-6 19 TRBJ2-6
TGTGCCAGCAGTGTCGGGACAGATCAGCCCCAGCATTTT CASSVGTDQPQHF TRBD1 - TRBV28 13 TRBJ1-5
TGTGCCAGCAGTGCTCGAAGACTAGCGGGGGGGGCCGGCTCCTACAATGAGCAGTTCTTC CASSARRLAGGAGSYNEQFF TRBD2 once TRBV2 20 TRBJ2-1
TGTGCCAGCAGTTTGGGACAGGGGGCGACTAATGAAAAACTGTTTTTT CASSLGQGATNEKLFF TRBD1 once TRBV27 16 TRBJ1-4
TGTGCCAGCAGCTATAGCGGGAATGAGCAGTTCTTC CASSYSGNEQFF TRBD2 - TRBV7-9 12 TRBJ2-1
TGTGCCAGCAGCCAAAGTCCGGGAGGGGGAAGGTCCTACAATGAGCAGTTCTTC CASSQSPGGGRSYNEQFF TRBD2 - TRBV3-1/TRBV3-2 18 TRBJ2-1